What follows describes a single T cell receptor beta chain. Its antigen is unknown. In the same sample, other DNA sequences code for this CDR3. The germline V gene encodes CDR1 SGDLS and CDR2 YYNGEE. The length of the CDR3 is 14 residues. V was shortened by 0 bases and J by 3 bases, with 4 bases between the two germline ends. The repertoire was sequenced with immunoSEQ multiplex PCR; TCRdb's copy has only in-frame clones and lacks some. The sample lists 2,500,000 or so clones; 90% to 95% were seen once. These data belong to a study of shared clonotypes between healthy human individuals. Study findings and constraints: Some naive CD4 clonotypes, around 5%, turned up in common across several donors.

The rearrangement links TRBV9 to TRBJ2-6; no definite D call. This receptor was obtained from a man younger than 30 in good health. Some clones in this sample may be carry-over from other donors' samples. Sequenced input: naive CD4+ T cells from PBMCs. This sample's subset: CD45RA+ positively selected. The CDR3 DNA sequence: TGTGCCAGCAGCGTAGGCAGTGGGGCCAACGTCCTGACTTTC. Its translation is CASSVGSGANVLTF.